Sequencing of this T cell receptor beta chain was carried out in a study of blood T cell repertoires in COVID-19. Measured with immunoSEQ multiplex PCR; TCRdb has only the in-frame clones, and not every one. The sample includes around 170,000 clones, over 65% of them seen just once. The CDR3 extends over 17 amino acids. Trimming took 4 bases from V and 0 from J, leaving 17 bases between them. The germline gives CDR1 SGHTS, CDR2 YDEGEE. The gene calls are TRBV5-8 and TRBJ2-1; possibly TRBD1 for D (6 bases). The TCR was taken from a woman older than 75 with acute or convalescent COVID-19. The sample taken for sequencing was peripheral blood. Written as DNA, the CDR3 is TGTGCCAGCAGCCTCGGCACAGGGTCCCTCTCCTACAATGAGCAGTTCTTC. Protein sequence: CASSLGTGSLSYNEQFF.